This is a list of T cell receptor beta chains from one sample in a study of early T cells in non-severe SARS-CoV-2 infection. TCRdb independently ran MiXCR on the 5' RACE reads; one entry per CDR3 protein. The sample carries about 83,000 distinct CDR3 sequences, 9% to 15% recorded once. Sequenced material: whole blood. These receptors all come from an adult who was a healthcare worker with PCR-confirmed SARS-CoV-2 infection or an uninfected control (not recorded which). Both conserved end residues are part of each CDR3. The order of the fields is clone size, V gene, J gene, CDR3 length, D gene, CDR3 DNA, CDR3 protein. The D gene is left open where the match is weak. Not every row has a clone size; where given, it reads once, few, many or a size class.

once	TRBV4-3	TRBJ1-3	16	.	TGCGCCAGCAGCCAAGATTTCGGGGAACCTGGAAACACCATATATTTT	CASSQDFGEPGNTIYF
many	TRBV20-1	TRBJ2-1	14	.	TGCAGTGCTAGAAAACCTTTCTCCTACAATGAGCAGTTCTTC	CSARKPFSYNEQFF
few	TRBV12-3/TRBV12-4	TRBJ2-5	14	TRBD1	TGTGCCAGCAGATCCCTACAGGGGGAAGAGACCCAGTACTTC	CASRSLQGEETQYF
few	TRBV6-6	TRBJ1-6	14	.	TGTGCCAGCAGTTACTTCAGCGATAATTCACCCCTCCACTTT	CASSYFSDNSPLHF
few	TRBV6-6	TRBJ2-7	13	TRBD2	TGTGCCAGCAGTTCACGGGGGGGATACGAGCAGTACTTC	CASSSRGGYEQYF
.	TRBV12-3/TRBV12-4	TRBJ1-2	16	.	TGTGTCAGCCATTCGGGGATGGCAGGGGAAAACTATGGCTACACCTTC	CVSHSGMAGENYGYTF
few	TRBV20-1	TRBJ2-5	13	TRBD2	TGCAGTGCTAGGCTAGCGGGAGTTGAGACCCAGTACTTC	CSARLAGVETQYF
.	TRBV3-1	TRBJ2-5	15	TRBD2	TGTGCCAGCAGCCATCCAGCGGGAGAACAAGAGACCCAGTACTTC	CASSHPAGEQETQYF
.	TRBV29-1	TRBJ1-3	13	.	TGCAGCGGTTCGCAGGGCTCTGGAAACACCATATATTTT	CSGSQGSGNTIYF
few	TRBV19	TRBJ2-5	12	.	TGTGCCAGTAGTATCCGGGCGGAGACCCAGTACTTC	CASSIRAETQYF
few	TRBV12-3/TRBV12-4	TRBJ1-5	13	.	TGTGCCAGCAGTTTAGATCGGAGTCAGCCCCAGCATTTT	CASSLDRSQPQHF
.	TRBV5-6	TRBJ1-1	15	.	TGTGCCAGCAGCTTACCTTCCGGGAGCAACGCTCGGGCTTTCTTT	CASSLPSGSNARAFF
many	TRBV12-3/TRBV12-4	TRBJ2-5	15	.	TGTGCCAGCAGTGCCCCCACAGGGTTCCGAGAGACCCAGTACTTC	CASSAPTGFRETQYF
.	TRBV10-3	TRBJ1-1	13	.	TGTGCCACCGAAGGACAGATGAACACTGAAGCTTTCTTT	CATEGQMNTEAFF
.	TRBV2	TRBJ1-5	15	TRBD1	TGTGCCAGCAGAGAGGACAGGATTCGCAATCAGCCCCAGCATTTT	CASREDRIRNQPQHF
few	TRBV10-3	TRBJ2-1	17	.	TGTGCCATCAGTGATACCGTGAGCGGCCGAGATTTGAATGAGCAGTTCTTC	CAISDTVSGRDLNEQFF
.	TRBV11-2	TRBJ2-1	19	.	TGTGCCAGCAGCCCCTCCGGGTTGCGTACATACGGGGTTTACAATGAGCAGTTCTTC	CASSPSGLRTYGVYNEQFF
many	TRBV9	TRBJ2-2	12	.	TGTGCCAGCAGCACCTCCACCGGGGAGCTGTTTTTT	CASSTSTGELFF
few	TRBV4-2	TRBJ2-3	16	.	TGTGCCAGCAGCCCCCGGGGGACGGGAGACGGAGATACGCAGTATTTT	CASSPRGTGDGDTQYF
.	TRBV12-3/TRBV12-4	TRBJ2-7	12	.	TGTGCCAGCAGTCTAGGGCGGGTCGAGCAGTACTTC	CASSLGRVEQYF
.	TRBV9	TRBJ2-7	14	.	TGTGCCAGCAGCCCCCGGGGAGTAGGATACGAGCAGTACTTC	CASSPRGVGYEQYF
.	TRBV24-1	TRBJ2-2	14	.	TGTGCCACCAGTTTACGGGGGGCCACCGGGGAGCTGTTTTTT	CATSLRGATGELFF
few	TRBV25-1	TRBJ2-2	14	TRBD1	TGTGCCAGCAGCGGACAGGGATACACCGGGGAGCTGTTTTTT	CASSGQGYTGELFF
few	TRBV5-6	TRBJ2-1	16	.	TGTGCCAGCAGCTTGCCCGGGGGCGCGATTAACAATGAGCAGTTCTTC	CASSLPGGAINNEQFF
.	TRBV7-2	TRBJ1-1	14	.	TGTGCCAGCAGCTTAGCGCGGCAGAACACTGAAGCTTTCTTT	CASSLARQNTEAFF
.	TRBV11-2	TRBJ1-4	12	.	TGTGCCAGCAGCTCCCCGTCGGGTCAACTGTTTTTT	CASSSPSGQLFF
.	TRBV7-9	TRBJ1-2	13	.	TGTGCCAGCAGCACTAGCGGGCCTTATGGCTACACCTTC	CASSTSGPYGYTF